This TCR beta chain comes out of a study of Ad26.COV2.S vaccination and SARS-CoV-2 variants listed by TCRdb under 2021. Background for the entire study: Vaccine-arm donors came from COV1001, a multicentre, randomized, double-blind, placebo-controlled phase I-IIa trial of Ad26.COV2.S in healthy adults. Ad26.COV2.S was administered intramuscularly at a dose of 5x10^10 or 1x10^11 viral particles, either as one shot or as two shots given 56 days apart. Blinding of investigators to trial group allocation was maintained during experiments and outcome assessment. Trial participants were randomized into five groups of five: low-dose or high-dose Ad26.COV2.S given once or twice, or placebo on both occasions. A total of 32 samples were included in the TCR-sequenced set, comprising 19 Ad26.COV2.S vaccine recipients, 5 placebo recipients and 8 SARS-CoV-2 convalescent individuals. TCRbeta repertoire sequencing was used to assess the specificity and breadth of SARS-CoV-2-reactive T cell receptors after Ad26.COV2.S vaccination. Results the study describes overall, beyond this receptor: Comparing responses between vaccine doses or regimens was not something the study was powered to do. Substantial breadth of spike-specific CD8+ and CD4+ T cell responses was reported after vaccination. The authors noted that total T cell responses may have been underestimated by the TCR breadth and depth analyses. Vaccine and placebo recipients had similar non-spike TCR breadth, a finding consistent with the vaccine containing only spike. Compared with placebo recipients, Ad26.COV2.S recipients showed higher spike-specific TCR breadth (P = 0.0014).

The CDR3 numbers 15 residues from cysteine through phenylalanine. Only CDR3 DNA is held: 45 bases, read in frame from base 1. From V the trimming removes 10 bases and from J it removes 6 bases, while the gene matches leave 14 bases of the junction unaccounted for. Looking up the germline V gene yields CDR1 MNHEY and CDR2 SVGAGI. The immunoSEQ Assay was used to sequence TCRbeta CDR3 regions. After extraction, genomic DNA underwent amplification by bias-controlled multiplex PCR, followed by high-throughput sequencing. In the source study's methods: To quantify the absolute abundance of every unique TCRbeta CDR3 region, sequences were collapsed and filtered. T cell fraction was estimated by normalizing TCRbeta template counts to usable DNA, with usable DNA measured through amplification of reference genes found in all nucleated cells. Repertoire TCRs were annotated as SARS-CoV-2-specific by exact matching of V gene, CDR3 amino acid sequence and J gene to a known reactive TCR set. The reference SARS-CoV-2 TCR set came from MIRA and was filtered for enrichment in COVID-19-positive ImmuneCODE repertoires, removing public or cross-reactive TCRs. Using the MIRA antigens, annotated TCRs were further analysed by specific ORF or by position within an ORF. Breadth was defined as the number of annotated unique rearrangements divided by the total number of unique productive rearrangements, and depth was defined as the summed frequency of the annotated unique rearrangements. TCR breadth was compared between groups using two-sided Wilcoxon rank-sum tests. The source is immuneACCESS, and TCRdb retained only in-frame sequences with V and J called. Part of the clones is not carried over; for the studies checked, unresolved V genes explain less than half of this, and the remainder is unexplained. V and J calls and clone size come straight from that table; D and trimming were deduced from the DNA. The sample table lists hundreds of thousands of clones, around 87% of them with a count of one. The ten biggest clones cover more than 3% of the sample.

Worth noting for this clone: No antigen is known for it. Qualities for individual bases were not recorded, and no much larger clone is one base off.

This specimen's treatment or condition label, interpreted: some 19 received Ad26.COV2.S at low or high dose, single or two shots; several received placebo; per-sample allocation not given. Repertoires of vaccine and placebo recipients were sequenced from samples collected on day 63 after the first injection. Cohort 1b enrolled about two dozen adults aged 18-55 years at a single site in Boston, USA, between 29 July and 7 August 2020. Ad26.COV2.S was a replication-incompetent adenovirus type 26 vector expressing a prefusion-stabilized SARS-CoV-2 spike protein from the original Wuhan strain. This sequence uses TRBV6-5 and TRBJ1-5; 8 bases in the middle match TRBD1. The sample consisted of peripheral blood, taken in a trial of Ad26.COV2.S vaccine versus placebo. The origin of this receptor is a person between 18 and 60 years old who received the Ad26.COV2.S COVID-19 vaccine or a placebo. The CDR3 sequence is CAIQSGTGLGQPQHF. The base sequence is TGTGCCATACAGTCCGGGACAGGTTTGGGTCAGCCCCAGCATTTT.